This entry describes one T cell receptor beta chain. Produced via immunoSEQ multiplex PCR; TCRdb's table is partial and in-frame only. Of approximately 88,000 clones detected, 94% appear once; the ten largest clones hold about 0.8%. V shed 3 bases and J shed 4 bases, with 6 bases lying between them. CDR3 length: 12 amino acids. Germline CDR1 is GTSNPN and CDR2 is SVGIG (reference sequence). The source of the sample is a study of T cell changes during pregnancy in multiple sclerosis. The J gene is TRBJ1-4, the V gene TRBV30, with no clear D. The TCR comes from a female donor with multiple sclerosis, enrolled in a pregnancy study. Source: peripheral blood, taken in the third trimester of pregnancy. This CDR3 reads CAWRASNEKLFF. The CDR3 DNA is TGTGCCTGGAGGGCTAGTAATGAAAAACTGTTTTTT.